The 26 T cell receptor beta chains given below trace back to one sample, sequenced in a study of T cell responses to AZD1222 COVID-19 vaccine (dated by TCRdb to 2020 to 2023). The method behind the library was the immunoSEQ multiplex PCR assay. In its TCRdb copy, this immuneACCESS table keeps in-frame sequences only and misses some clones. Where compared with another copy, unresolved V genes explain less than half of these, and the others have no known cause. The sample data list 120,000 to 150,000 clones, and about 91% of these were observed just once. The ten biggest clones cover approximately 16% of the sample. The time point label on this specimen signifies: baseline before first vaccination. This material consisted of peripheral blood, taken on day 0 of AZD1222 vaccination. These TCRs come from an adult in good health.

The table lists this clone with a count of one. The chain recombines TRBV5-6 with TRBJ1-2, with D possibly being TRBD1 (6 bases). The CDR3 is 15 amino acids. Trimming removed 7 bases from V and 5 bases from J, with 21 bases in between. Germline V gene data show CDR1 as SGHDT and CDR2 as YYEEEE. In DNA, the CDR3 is TGTGCCAGCCTGGGTCGGGGGGCGCGGCGATATGGCTACACCTTC. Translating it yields CASLGRGARRYGYTF.

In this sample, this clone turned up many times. The CDR3 reads CASSHNGQGAPLHF. In DNA, the CDR3 is TGTGCCAGCAGCCATAACGGACAGGGAGCACCCCTCCACTTT. The gene calls are TRBV14 and TRBJ1-6; 8 bases are a match to TRBD1. CDR1 and CDR2 (germline): SGHDN, FVKESK. Trimming cost V 3 bases and J 11 bases; bases outside gene matches: 6. This CDR3 is 14 amino acids long.

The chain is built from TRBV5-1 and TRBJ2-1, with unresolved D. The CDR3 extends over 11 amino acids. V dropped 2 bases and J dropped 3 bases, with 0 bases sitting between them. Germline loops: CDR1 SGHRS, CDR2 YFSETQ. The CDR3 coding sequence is TGCGCCAGCAGCTTCTACAATGAGCAGTTCTTC. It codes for CASSFYNEQFF. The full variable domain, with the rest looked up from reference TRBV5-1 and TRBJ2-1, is KAGVTQTPRYLIKTRGQQVTLSCSPISGHRSVSWYQQTPGQGLQFLFEYFSETQRNKGNFPGRFSGRQFSNSRSEMNVSTLELGDSALYLCASSFYNEQFFGPGTRLTVL.

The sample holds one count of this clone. The CDR3 is CASSMGQGYGTF. The CDR3 DNA is TGCGCCAGCAGCATGGGACAGGGATACGGCACCTTC. The chain recombines TRBV5-1 with TRBJ1-2, with 9 bases matching TRBD1. The germline CDR1 and CDR2 sequences are SGHRS and YFSETQ. Trimming cost V 4 bases and J 13 bases; bases outside gene matches: 8. This CDR3 contains 12 residues.

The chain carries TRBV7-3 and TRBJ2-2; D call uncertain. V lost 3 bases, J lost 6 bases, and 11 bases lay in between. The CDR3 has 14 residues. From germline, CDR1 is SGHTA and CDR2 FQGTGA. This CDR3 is CASSFRKGSGELFF. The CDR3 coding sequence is TGTGCCAGCAGCTTTCGAAAGGGTTCCGGGGAGCTGTTTTTT.

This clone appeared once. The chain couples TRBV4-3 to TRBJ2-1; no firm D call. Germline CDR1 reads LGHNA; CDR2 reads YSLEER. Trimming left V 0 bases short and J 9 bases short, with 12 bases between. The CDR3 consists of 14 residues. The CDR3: CASSQDDRSGEQFF. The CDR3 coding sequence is TGCGCCAGCAGCCAAGATGACCGGTCGGGTGAGCAGTTCTTC.

In DNA, the CDR3 is TGTGCCAGCAGCCTAAGGGGGGAGAATGATAATTCACCCCTCCACTTT. Protein sequence: CASSLRGENDNSPLHF. The chain uses TRBV11-2 and TRBJ1-6, with a possible D match to TRBD1 (6 bases). This CDR3 spans 16 amino acids. Trimming pared 5 bases from V and 5 bases from J, leaving 16 bases between. Germline V CDR1 and CDR2: SGHAT, FQNNGV.

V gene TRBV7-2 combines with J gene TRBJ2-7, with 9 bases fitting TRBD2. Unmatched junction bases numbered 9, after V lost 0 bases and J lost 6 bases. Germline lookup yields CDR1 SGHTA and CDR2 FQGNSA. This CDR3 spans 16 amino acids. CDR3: CASSLAPASGAFEQYF. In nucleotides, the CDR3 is TGTGCCAGCAGCTTAGCGCCAGCTAGCGGGGCATTCGAGCAGTACTTC. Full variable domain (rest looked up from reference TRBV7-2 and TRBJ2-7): GAGVSQSPSNKVTEKGKDVELRCDPISGHTALYWYRQSLGQGLEFLIYFQGNSAPDKSGLPSDRFSAERTGGSVSTLTIQRTQQEDSAVYLCASSLAPASGAFEQYFGPGTRLTVT.

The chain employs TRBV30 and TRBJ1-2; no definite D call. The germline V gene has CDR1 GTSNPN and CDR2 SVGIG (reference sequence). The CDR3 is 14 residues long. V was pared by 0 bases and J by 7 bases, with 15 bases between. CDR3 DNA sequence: TGTGCCTGGAGTGTGTTCATAGGTGCGGGTGGCTACACCTTC. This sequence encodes CAWSVFIGAGGYTF.

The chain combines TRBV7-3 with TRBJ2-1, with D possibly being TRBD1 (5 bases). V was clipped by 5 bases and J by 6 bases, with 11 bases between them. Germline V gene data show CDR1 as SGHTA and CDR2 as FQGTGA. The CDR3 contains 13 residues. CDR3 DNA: TGTGCCAGCAGCCCTCCAGGGCGCAATGAGCAGTTCTTC. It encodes CASSPPGRNEQFF. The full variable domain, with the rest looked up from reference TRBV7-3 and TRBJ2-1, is GAGVSQTPSNKVTEKGKYVELRCDPISGHTALYWYRQSLGQGPEFLIYFQGTGAADDSGLPNDRFFAVRPEGSVSTLKIQRTERGDSAVYLCASSPPGRNEQFFGPGTRLTVL.

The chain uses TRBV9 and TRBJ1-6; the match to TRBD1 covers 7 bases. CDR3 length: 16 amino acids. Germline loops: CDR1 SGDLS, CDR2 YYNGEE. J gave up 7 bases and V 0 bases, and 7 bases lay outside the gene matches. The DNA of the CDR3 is TGTGCCAGCAGCGTAGGGGGACGGGACAGAAATTCACCCCTCCACTTT. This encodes CASSVGGRDRNSPLHF.

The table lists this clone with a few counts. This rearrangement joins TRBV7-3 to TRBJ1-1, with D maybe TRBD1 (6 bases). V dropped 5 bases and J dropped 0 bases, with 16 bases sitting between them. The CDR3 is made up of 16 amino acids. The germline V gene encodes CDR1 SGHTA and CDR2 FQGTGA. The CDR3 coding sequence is TGTGCCAGCAGCGACAGGAGGGCCGGAATGAACACTGAAGCTTTCTTT. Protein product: CASSDRRAGMNTEAFF.

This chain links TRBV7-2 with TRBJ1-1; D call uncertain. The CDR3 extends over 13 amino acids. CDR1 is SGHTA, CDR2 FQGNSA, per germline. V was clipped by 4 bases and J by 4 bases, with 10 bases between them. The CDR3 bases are TGTGCCAGCAGCTCCTACCTCGGCACTGAAGCTTTCTTT. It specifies CASSSYLGTEAFF.

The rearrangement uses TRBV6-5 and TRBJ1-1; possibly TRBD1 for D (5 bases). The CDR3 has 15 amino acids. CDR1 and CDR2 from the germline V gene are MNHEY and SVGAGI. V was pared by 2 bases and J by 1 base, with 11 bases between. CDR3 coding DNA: TGTGCCAGCAGTTACCCCGGGACGGGGAACACTGAAGCTTTCTTT. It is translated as CASSYPGTGNTEAFF.

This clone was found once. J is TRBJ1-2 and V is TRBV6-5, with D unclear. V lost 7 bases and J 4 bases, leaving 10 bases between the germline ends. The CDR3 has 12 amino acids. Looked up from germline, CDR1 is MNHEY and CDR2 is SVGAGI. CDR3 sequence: CASKARIYGYTF. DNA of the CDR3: TGTGCCAGCAAGGCCAGGATCTATGGCTACACCTTC.

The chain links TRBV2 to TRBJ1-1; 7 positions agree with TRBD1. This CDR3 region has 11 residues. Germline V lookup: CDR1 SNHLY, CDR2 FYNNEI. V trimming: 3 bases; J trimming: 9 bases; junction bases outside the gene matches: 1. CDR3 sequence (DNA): TGTGCCAGCAGTGAGGGACAGAAAGCTTTCTTT. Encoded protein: CASSEGQKAFF.

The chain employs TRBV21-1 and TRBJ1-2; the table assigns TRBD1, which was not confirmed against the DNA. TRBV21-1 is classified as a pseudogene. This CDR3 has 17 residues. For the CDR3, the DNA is TGTGCCAGCAGCCTTGGGGCAGTCTTCGCCGAAAACTATGGCTACACCTTC. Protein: CASSLGAVFAENYGYTF.

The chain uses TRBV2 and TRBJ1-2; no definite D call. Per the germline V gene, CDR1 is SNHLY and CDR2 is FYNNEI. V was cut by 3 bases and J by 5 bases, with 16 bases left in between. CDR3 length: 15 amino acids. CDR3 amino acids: CASSDQVLASYGYTF. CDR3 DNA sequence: TGTGCCAGCAGTGACCAGGTCCTCGCATCATATGGCTACACCTTC. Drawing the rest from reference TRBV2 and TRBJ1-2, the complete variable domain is EPEVTQTPSHQVTQMGQEVILRCVPISNHLYFYWYRQILGQKVEFLVSFYNNEISEKSEIFDDQFSVERPDGSNFTLKIRSTKLEDSAMYFCASSDQVLASYGYTFGSGTRLTVV.

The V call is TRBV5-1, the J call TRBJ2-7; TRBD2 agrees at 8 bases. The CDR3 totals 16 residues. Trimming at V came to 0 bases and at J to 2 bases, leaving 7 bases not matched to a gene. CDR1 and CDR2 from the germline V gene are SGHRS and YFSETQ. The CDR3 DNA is TGCGCCAGCAGCTTGGTGGGGCGGGGGGCTCCCTACGAGCAGTACTTC. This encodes CASSLVGRGAPYEQYF.

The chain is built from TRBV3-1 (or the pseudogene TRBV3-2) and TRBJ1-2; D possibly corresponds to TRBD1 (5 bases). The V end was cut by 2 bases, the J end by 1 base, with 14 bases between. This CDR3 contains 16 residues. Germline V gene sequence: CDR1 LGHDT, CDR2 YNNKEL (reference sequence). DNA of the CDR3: TGTGCCAGCAGCCAACATGGGGCCAGGGTTAACTATGGCTACACCTTC. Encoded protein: CASSQHGARVNYGYTF.

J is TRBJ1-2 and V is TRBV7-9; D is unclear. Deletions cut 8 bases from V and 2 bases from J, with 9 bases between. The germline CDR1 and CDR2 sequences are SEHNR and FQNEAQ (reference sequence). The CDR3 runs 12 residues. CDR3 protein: CASAPSNYGYTF. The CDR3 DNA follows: TGTGCCAGCGCCCCCTCCAACTATGGCTACACCTTC. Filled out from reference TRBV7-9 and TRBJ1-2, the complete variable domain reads DTGVSQNPRHKITKRGQNVTFRCDPISEHNRLYWYRQTLGQGPEFLTYFQNEAQLEKSRLLSDRFSAERPKGSFSTLEIQRTEQGDSAMYLCASAPSNYGYTFGSGTRLTVV.

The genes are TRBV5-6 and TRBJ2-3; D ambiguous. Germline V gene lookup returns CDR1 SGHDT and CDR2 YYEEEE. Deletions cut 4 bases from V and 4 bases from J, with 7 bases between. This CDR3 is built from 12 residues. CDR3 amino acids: CASSHYPDTQYF. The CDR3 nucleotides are TGTGCCAGCAGCCATTACCCAGATACGCAGTATTTT.

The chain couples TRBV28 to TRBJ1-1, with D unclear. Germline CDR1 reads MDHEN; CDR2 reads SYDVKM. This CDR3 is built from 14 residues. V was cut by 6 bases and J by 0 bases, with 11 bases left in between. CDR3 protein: CASSLGRMNTEAFF. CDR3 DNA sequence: TGTGCCAGCAGCCTAGGACGGATGAACACTGAAGCTTTCTTT.

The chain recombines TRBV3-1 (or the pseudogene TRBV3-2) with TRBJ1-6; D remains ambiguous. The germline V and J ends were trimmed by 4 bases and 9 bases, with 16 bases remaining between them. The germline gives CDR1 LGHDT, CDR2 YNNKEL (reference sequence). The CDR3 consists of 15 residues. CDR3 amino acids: CASSLGAGAGSPLHF. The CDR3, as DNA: TGTGCCAGCAGCCTTGGAGCCGGTGCTGGTTCACCCCTCCACTTT.

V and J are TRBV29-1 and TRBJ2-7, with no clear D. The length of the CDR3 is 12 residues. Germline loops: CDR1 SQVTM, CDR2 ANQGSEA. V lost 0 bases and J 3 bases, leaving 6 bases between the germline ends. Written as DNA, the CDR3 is TGCAGCGTTGAAGATAGGGACTACGAGCAGTACTTC. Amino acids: CSVEDRDYEQYF.

This CDR3 is CASSIQGANTEAFF. For the CDR3, the DNA is TGTGCCAGTAGTATACAGGGCGCGAACACTGAAGCTTTCTTT. The chain couples TRBV19 to TRBJ1-1, with TRBD1 as a possible D gene (5 bases). CDR3 size: 14 residues. CDR1 and CDR2 from the germline V gene are LNHDA and SQIVND (reference sequence). The V end was cut by 2 bases, the J end by 1 base, with 8 bases between.